These T cell receptor beta chains were read from a single sample in a study of blood T cell repertoires in COVID-19. TCRdb keeps only in-frame clones here, not all; method: immunoSEQ multiplex PCR. The sample holds around 99,000 clones; approximately 81% are singletons and the top ten take approximately 4.1%. Input material: peripheral blood. Receptor source: a human donor in a cohort sampled during active COVID-19. Both conserved end residues are part of each CDR3. Each record gives: V gene, CDR3 length, clone size, J gene, D gene, CDR3 protein, CDR3 DNA. A D gene is named only where the DNA matches it firmly. Rows may omit the clone size; those that give it use once, few, many or a size class.

>TRBV24-1|15|-|TRBJ2-5|TRBD2
CATSDGTSGGETQYF
TGTGCCACCAGTGACGGGACTAGCGGGGGAGAGACCCAGTACTTC
>TRBV5-1|15|-|TRBJ2-1|TRBD2
CASSLLAGGYNEQFF
TGCGCCAGCAGCTTGTTAGCGGGAGGGTACAATGAGCAGTTCTTC
>TRBV20-1|11|-|TRBJ1-2|-
CSARDPGSYTF
TGCAGTGCTAGAGATCCCGGGAGCTACACCTTC
>TRBV2|14|-|TRBJ2-1|TRBD2
CASSGGWEGNEQFF
TGTGCCAGCAGTGGGGGTTGGGAGGGGAATGAGCAGTTCTTC
>TRBV28|14|-|TRBJ2-7|TRBD1
CASSGQGIRYEQYF
TGTGCCAGCAGCGGACAGGGGATTCGGTACGAGCAGTACTTC
>TRBV7-9|14|once|TRBJ1-1|-
CASSLATMNTEAFF
TGTGCCAGCAGCTTAGCGACAATGAACACTGAAGCTTTCTTT
>TRBV28|16|-|TRBJ2-1|TRBD1
CASSRRTGLLLGEQFF
TGTGCCAGCAGTCGAAGGACAGGGCTCCTGTTGGGTGAGCAGTTCTTC
>TRBV28|15|-|TRBJ2-5|TRBD2
CASSLDLAGEETQYF
TGTGCCAGCAGTTTGGATCTAGCGGGCGAAGAGACCCAGTACTTC
>TRBV2|15|-|TRBJ1-2|TRBD1
CASSSPGQGALGYTF
TGTGCCAGCAGCTCGCCGGGACAGGGGGCTTTGGGCTACACCTTC
>TRBV15|16|once|TRBJ2-1|TRBD2
CATSRGAGGSYNEQFF
TGTGCCACCAGCAGAGGGGCGGGAGGGTCCTACAATGAGCAGTTCTTC
>TRBV9|16|-|TRBJ2-3|TRBD2
CASSTRLAGSTDTQYF
TGTGCCAGCAGCACCCGACTAGCGGGTAGCACAGATACGCAGTATTTT
>TRBV18|14|-|TRBJ2-5|-
CASSPVSGIETQYF
TGTGCCAGCTCACCAGTATCCGGGATAGAGACCCAGTACTTC
>TRBV5-6|12|-|TRBJ1-5|-
CASHRLNQPQHF
TGTGCCAGCCACAGGCTAAATCAGCCCCAGCATTTT
>TRBV9|14|-|TRBJ2-7|TRBD1
CASSVGQGRLEQYF
TGTGCCAGCAGCGTCGGACAGGGGCGGCTCGAGCAGTACTTC
>TRBV28|15|once|TRBJ2-1|TRBD2
CASSAGERDPSEQFF
TGTGCCAGCAGCGCCGGGGAGCGGGACCCATCGGAGCAGTTCTTC
>TRBV5-1|16|-|TRBJ2-3|-
CASSLVPQGNTDTQYF
TGCGCCAGCAGCTTGGTACCGCAGGGGAACACAGATACGCAGTATTTT
>TRBV7-8|14|-|TRBJ1-4|-
CASSEGQSGEKLFF
TGTGCCAGCAGCGAAGGACAGTCGGGTGAAAAACTGTTTTTT
>TRBV6-6|15|-|TRBJ2-2|TRBD1
CASVATGGVTGELFF
TGTGCCAGCGTGGCGACAGGGGGCGTCACCGGGGAGCTGTTTTTT
>TRBV13|15|-|TRBJ1-2|-
CASSPRGMGAYGYTF
TGTGCCAGCAGCCCCCGGGGTATGGGGGCCTATGGCTACACCTTC
>TRBV3-1/TRBV3-2|17|-|TRBJ2-2|TRBD1
CASSQVQQGQNTGELFF
TGTGCCAGCAGCCAAGTCCAACAGGGGCAAAACACCGGGGAGCTGTTTTTT
>TRBV7-2|12|once|TRBJ2-5|-
CASSSMQETQYF
TGTGCCAGCAGCTCCATGCAAGAGACCCAGTACTTC
>TRBV28|16|-|TRBJ1-4|TRBD1
CASSPRTGVSNEKLFF
TGTGCCAGCAGTCCAAGAACAGGGGTCTCTAATGAAAAACTGTTTTTT
>TRBV19|14|-|TRBJ2-1|TRBD2
CASSIAGEFGEQFF
TGTGCCAGTAGCATAGCGGGAGAATTTGGTGAGCAGTTCTTC
>TRBV5-1|14|-|TRBJ1-2|-
CASSLTTTGYGYTF
TGCGCCAGCAGCTTGACAACTACAGGCTATGGCTACACCTTC
>TRBV3-1/TRBV3-2|15|once|TRBJ2-3|TRBD2
CASSHIAGRTDTQYF
TGTGCCAGCAGCCACATAGCGGGTCGCACAGATACGCAGTATTTT
>TRBV2|17|once|TRBJ2-5|TRBD2
CASRAGLAGGLEETQYF
TGTGCCAGCAGGGCGGGACTAGCGGGAGGATTGGAAGAGACCCAGTACTTC
>TRBV7-2|16|-|TRBJ2-3|-
CASSLGLGASTDTQYF
TGTGCCAGCAGCTTAGGACTAGGGGCTAGCACAGATACGCAGTATTTT
>TRBV6-2/TRBV6-3|14|-|TRBJ1-1|-
CASSFLDRNTEAFF
TGTGCCAGCAGTTTCCTGGACAGGAACACTGAAGCTTTCTTT
>TRBV6-2/TRBV6-3|15|-|TRBJ2-4|TRBD2
CASSYTLAGANIQYF
TGTGCCAGCAGTTACACCCTAGCGGGAGCGAACATTCAGTACTTC
>TRBV18|17|-|TRBJ2-1|TRBD2
CASSPPGRAGGPNEQFF
TGTGCCAGCTCACCACCGGGGCGAGCGGGAGGGCCCAATGAGCAGTTCTTC